This TCR beta chain came from a study of tumor-infiltrating lymphocytes in primary liver carcinoma. Co-extraction of both nucleic acids (RNA and DNA) used roughly 20-34 mg of unsorted bulk tissue. Each participant had primary liver carcinoma, and surgical resection was the treatment. This clonotype has only one observation. Germline is not matched at one junction end, which may reflect a read error. A constant-region primer served to make TCR beta cDNA from roughly 500 ng total RNA. Three nested multiplex PCR rounds of slightly modified ARM-PCR generated TCR beta libraries. The first two PCR rounds used TRBV1-TRBV30 forward primers with a C-beta reverse primer, about 10 cycles each. TCRdb re-called the multiplex PCR reads through MiXCR, storing one row per CDR3 protein. The sample carries roughly 120,000 distinct CDR3 sequences, 50% to 65% recorded once. This CDR3 region has 13 residues. Germline values: CDR1 MGHRA, CDR2 YSYEKL.

Specimen: liver tumor tissue from sampling region 1. Subset specified: tumor region T1, superior pole. This receptor was identified in an older woman with primary liver carcinoma and hepatitis B virus infection. This sequence joins TRBV4-1 and TRBJ1-5; D is unclear. For the CDR3, the DNA is TGCGCCGGCAGCCATGGCCAGAATCAGCCCCAACATTTT. Its translation is CAGSHGQNQPQHF.